The text below deals with one T cell receptor (beta chain). The antigen remains unidentified. Both 60 Vbeta primers and 13 Jbeta primers went into the PCR. The data were produced by immunoSEQ multiplex PCR, yet TCRdb's version contains in-frame clones alone and is incomplete. The repertoire has about 140,000 clones, about 86% of them found once; the top ten carry under 6.5%. The V end lost 3 bases, the J end lost 5 bases, and 16 bases lay between the germline ends. The CDR3 totals 15 residues. From germline, CDR1 is MNHEY and CDR2 SMNVEV (reference sequence). These data originate in a study of cytomegalovirus exposure and HLA in healthy donors. Donors consisted of healthy bone marrow donors. Study conclusions and caveats: The study carried out a later analysis of TCR beta sequences. It associated some 17,000 of them with specific HLA alleles at a false discovery rate of 0.05. Evidence from a later analysis indicated that most CMV-associated TCR beta chains looked HLA-restricted. Earlier analysis looked at TCR beta V segments, and most were productive about 87% or about 30% of the time.

The chain has TRBV27 and TRBJ1-1; possibly TRBD1 for D (6 bases). The receptor's source is a young woman in good health and CMV-seronegative. Sequences were obtained from PBMCs. CDR3 nucleotide sequence: TGTGCCAGCAGTTTGTCTAGGGGGATGGGGACTGAAGCTTTCTTT. Translating it yields CASSLSRGMGTEAFF.